This TCR beta chain was obtained from a study of technical replicates of blood from a handful of donors. Sequenced by immunoSEQ multiplex PCR; TCRdb stores in-frame clones only, minus some. The sample shows 65,000 to 95,000 clones, 65% to 90% of them seen only once. V was cut by 0 bases and J by 3 bases, with 9 bases left in between. This CDR3 region has 14 residues. Germline V gives CDR1 MNHNS, CDR2 SASEGT. This sequence joins TRBV6-1 and TRBJ2-7, with unresolved D. The receptor was isolated from a human donor in good health. Some clones in this sample may be carry-over from other donors' samples. The material sequenced was PBMCs. CDR3 in DNA: TGTGCCAGCAGTGAAGCGCTAGTAGGCTACGAGCAGTACTTC. This sequence encodes CASSEALVGYEQYF.